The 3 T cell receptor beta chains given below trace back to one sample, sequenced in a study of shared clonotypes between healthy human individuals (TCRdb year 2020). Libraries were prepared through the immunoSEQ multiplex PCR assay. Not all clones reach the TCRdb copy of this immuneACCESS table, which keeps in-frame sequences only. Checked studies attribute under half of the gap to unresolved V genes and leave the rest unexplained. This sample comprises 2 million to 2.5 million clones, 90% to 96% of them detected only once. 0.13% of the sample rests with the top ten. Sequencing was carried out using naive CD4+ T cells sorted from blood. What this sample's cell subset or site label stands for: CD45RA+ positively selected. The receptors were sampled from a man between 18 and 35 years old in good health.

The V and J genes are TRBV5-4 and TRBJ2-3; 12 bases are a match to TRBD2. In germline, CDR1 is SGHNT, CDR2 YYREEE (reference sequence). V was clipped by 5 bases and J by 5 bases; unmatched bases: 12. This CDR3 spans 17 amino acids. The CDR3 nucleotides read TGTGCCAGCAGTGAAGGAAGGACTAGCGGGGCTAAAGATACGCAGTATTTT. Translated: CASSEGRTSGAKDTQYF.

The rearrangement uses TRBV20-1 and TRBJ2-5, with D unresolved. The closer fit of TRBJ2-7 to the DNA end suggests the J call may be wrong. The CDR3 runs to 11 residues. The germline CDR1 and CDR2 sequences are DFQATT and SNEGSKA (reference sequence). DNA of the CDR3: TGCAGTGCTAGGCTTGGTTACGAGCAGTACTTC. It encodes CSARLGYEQYF.

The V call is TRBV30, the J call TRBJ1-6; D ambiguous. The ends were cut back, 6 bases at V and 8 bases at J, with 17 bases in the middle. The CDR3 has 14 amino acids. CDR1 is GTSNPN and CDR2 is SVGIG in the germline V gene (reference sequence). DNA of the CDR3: TGTGCCTGCCAGACGGGCAGGCCGGATTCACCCCTCCACTTT. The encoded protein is CACQTGRPDSPLHF.